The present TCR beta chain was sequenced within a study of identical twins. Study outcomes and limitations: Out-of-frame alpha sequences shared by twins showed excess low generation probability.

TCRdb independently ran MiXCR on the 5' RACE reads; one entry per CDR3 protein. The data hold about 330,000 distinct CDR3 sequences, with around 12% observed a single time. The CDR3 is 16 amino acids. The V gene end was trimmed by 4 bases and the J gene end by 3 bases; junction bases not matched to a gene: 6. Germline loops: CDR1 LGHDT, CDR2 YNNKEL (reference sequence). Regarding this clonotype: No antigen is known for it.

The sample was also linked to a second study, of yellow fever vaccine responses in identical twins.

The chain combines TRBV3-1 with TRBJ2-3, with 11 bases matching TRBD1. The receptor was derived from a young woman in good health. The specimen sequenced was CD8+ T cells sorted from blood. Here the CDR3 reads CASSPGTGGVTDTQYF. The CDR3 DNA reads TGTGCCAGCAGCCCCGGGACAGGGGGTGTAACAGATACGCAGTATTTT.